The next 15 T cell receptor beta chains were all read from a single sample in a study of control samples from healthy donors and cancer patients. Sequencing was performed with immunoSEQ multiplex PCR; in TCRdb, only in-frame clones are kept and a portion is missing. The profile shows some 21,000 clones, around 85% of them singletons. Sequenced material: PBMCs. These receptors were taken from a man in his fifties or sixties with head and neck cancer.

There are a few counts of this clone. This sequence joins TRBV15 and TRBJ2-7, with TRBD1 as a possible D gene (5 bases). Trimming shortened V by 0 bases and J by 0 bases, and 6 bases separated the two germline ends. Per the germline V gene, CDR1 is LNHNV and CDR2 is YYDKDF (reference sequence). CDR3 length: 14 residues. The CDR3 spells CATSRDQGSYEQYF. CDR3 sequence (DNA): TGTGCCACCAGCAGAGATCAGGGCTCCTACGAGCAGTACTTC. The full variable domain, its missing parts supplied by reference TRBV15 and TRBJ2-7, is DAMVIQNPRYQVTQFGKPVTLSCSQTLNHNVMYWYQQKSSQAPKLLFHYYDKDFNNEADTPDNFQSRRPNTSFCFLDIRSPGLGDTAMYLCATSRDQGSYEQYFGPGTRLTVT.

As DNA, the CDR3 is TGTGCCAGTAGTATAACGGCGAACACTGAAGCTTTCTTT. It encodes CASSITANTEAFF. This chain uses TRBV19 with TRBJ1-1, with D uncertain. V was clipped by 2 bases and J by 1 base, with 5 bases between them. Germline loops: CDR1 LNHDA, CDR2 SQIVND (reference sequence). CDR3 length: 13 residues.

This chain connects TRBV12-3 or TRBV12-4 to TRBJ2-7, with no clear D. This CDR3 spans 11 amino acids. The V and J ends lost 5 bases and 5 bases respectively, with 7 bases between them. The CDR3 region has the DNA TGTGCCAGCAGTGGAATGAACGAGCAGTACGTC. It encodes CASSGMNEQYV.

This clone was seen only a few times. The chain combines TRBV28 with TRBJ1-2; D gene ambiguous. The CDR3 has 14 amino acids. The germline V and J ends were trimmed by 1 base and 8 bases, with 14 bases remaining between them. The germline CDR1 and CDR2 sequences are MDHEN and SYDVKM. The CDR3 nucleotides read TGTGCCAGCAGTTTATCCGGTCAAGTGGGAGGCTACACCTTC. Encoded protein: CASSLSGQVGGYTF.

This clone has a single count. The J gene is TRBJ2-1, the V gene TRBV2, with 8 bases that match TRBD2. Germline CDR1 and CDR2: SNHLY and FYNNEI. The V gene end was trimmed by 2 bases and the J gene end by 1 base; junction bases not matched to a gene: 7. This CDR3 region has 17 residues. CDR3 in DNA: TGTGCCAGCAGTGAACCGGGAGGGTTCGGGTCCTACAATGAGCAGTTCTTC. Protein sequence: CASSEPGGFGSYNEQFF.

The chain links TRBV28 to TRBJ2-7, with 13 bases lining up with TRBD2. The CDR3 has 15 amino acids. V shed 6 bases, J shed 4 bases, and the junction held 6 bases outside the gene matches. Germline V CDR1 and CDR2: MDHEN, SYDVKM. Here the CDR3 reads CASRRGTSGAYEQYF. Written as DNA, the CDR3 is TGTGCCAGCAGACGTGGGACTAGCGGGGCTTACGAGCAGTACTTC.

The chain links TRBV7-2 to TRBJ2-7; D is perhaps TRBD1 (5 bases). This CDR3 comprises 13 residues. The V end was cut by 5 bases, the J end by 0 bases, with 8 bases between. Germline CDR1 is SGHTA and CDR2 is FQGNSA. CDR3 sequence: CASSTTASYEQYF. The CDR3 DNA sequence: TGTGCCAGCAGCACGACAGCCTCCTACGAGCAGTACTTC.

This chain connects TRBV7-9 to TRBJ2-1, with 11 nucleotides matching TRBD2. The junction had 6 bases not matched to a gene; V was cut back by 5 bases and J by 9 bases. Germline CDR1 is SEHNR and CDR2 is FQNEAQ (reference sequence). The CDR3 runs to 14 residues. The CDR3 nucleotides are TGTGCCAGCAGCCTTAGCGGGAGGGCCGGTGAGCAGTTCTTC. Amino acids: CASSLSGRAGEQFF.

The genes are TRBV2 and TRBJ1-1, with a possible D match to TRBD1 (5 bases). Per the germline V gene, CDR1 is SNHLY and CDR2 is FYNNEI. Trimming shortened V by 8 bases and J by 4 bases, and 17 bases separated the two germline ends. The CDR3 spans 14 residues. CDR3 amino acids: CASGDRPPGTEAFF. In DNA form, the CDR3 reads TGTGCCAGCGGGGACCGCCCCCCGGGCACTGAAGCTTTCTTT.

V is TRBV11-2 and J is TRBJ2-1; D is perhaps TRBD1 (5 bases). CDR3 size: 15 residues. In germline, CDR1 is SGHAT, CDR2 FQNNGV. V lost 2 bases to trimming and J lost 2 bases, with 10 bases between them. The CDR3 protein is CASSLLGVTYNEQFF. DNA for the CDR3: TGTGCCAGCAGCTTACTAGGGGTAACCTACAATGAGCAGTTCTTC.

V and J are TRBV5-1 and TRBJ1-1; no clear D. The V gene lost 2 bases and the J gene lost 1 base, with 9 bases spanning the gap. This CDR3 has 14 amino acids. Germline CDR1 and CDR2: SGHRS and YFSETQ. The CDR3 here is CASSFSLGNTEAFF. CDR3 sequence (DNA): TGCGCCAGCAGCTTCTCGTTAGGGAACACTGAAGCTTTCTTT.

The gene calls are TRBV6-2 or TRBV6-3 and TRBJ2-1; D is perhaps TRBD2 (6 bases). The germline CDR1 and CDR2 sequences are MNHEY and SVGEGT. The CDR3 is made up of 13 amino acids. V was cut by 6 bases and J by 10 bases, with 16 bases left in between. The CDR3, as DNA: TGTGCCAGCAGCCCGGAGGAGGGCCAGGAGCAGTTCTTC. This gives the protein CASSPEEGQEQFF.

CDR3 protein: CASSLAKGRVKETQYF. CDR3 sequence (DNA): TGTGCCAGCAGCTTAGCGAAGGGGCGAGTCAAAGAGACCCAGTACTTC. The rearrangement joins TRBV7-9 to TRBJ2-5; a possible D gene is TRBD1 (5 bases). The V end was cut by 0 bases, the J end by 3 bases, with 14 bases between. The CDR3 runs 16 residues. CDR1 is SEHNR and CDR2 is FQNEAQ in the germline V gene (reference sequence).

V is TRBV27 and J is TRBJ1-2; D is undetermined. Germline loops: CDR1 MNHEY, CDR2 SMNVEV (reference sequence). This CDR3 is built from 15 residues. Trimming cost V 6 bases and J 2 bases, with 16 bases left between them. The CDR3 sequence: CASSLGYPDNYGYTF. CDR3 sequence (DNA): TGTGCCAGCAGCCTGGGGTATCCGGACAACTATGGCTACACCTTC.

This chain connects TRBV18 to TRBJ1-4; TRBD1 might be the D (5 bases). Per germline, CDR1 KGHSH and CDR2 LQKENI. This CDR3 region has 13 residues. V lost 5 bases, J lost 6 bases, and 10 bases lay in between. The CDR3 spells CASSGGLDEKLFF. Here the CDR3 DNA reads TGTGCCAGCTCAGGGGGGTTGGATGAAAAACTGTTTTTT.